A selection of T cell receptor beta chains follows, all from one sample in a study of shared clonotypes between healthy human individuals. Produced via immunoSEQ multiplex PCR; TCRdb's table is partial and in-frame only. This sample has about 1,500,000 clones; more than 95% occur once, and the top ten carry approximately 1.2%. Sequencing was performed on naive CD4+ T cells sorted from blood. The receptor set was obtained from a young man in good health. Each CDR3 is given with its conserved first and last residue. The D gene is left open where the match is weak. For some rows the clone size is stated as once, few or many, or as a class when expanded; others skip it.

TRBV18	NA	15	TRBJ1-1	NA	TGTGCCAGCTCACCCCTTGCCCCGGGGAACACTGAAGCTTTCTTT	CASSPLAPGNTEAFF
TRBV28	NA	13	TRBJ2-3	TRBD1	TGTGCCAGCACGGACAGGACCACAGATACGCAGTATTTT	CASTDRTTDTQYF
TRBV30	NA	13	TRBJ2-1	NA	TGTGCCTGGAGTTCGATGGGGGGCAATGAGCAGTTCTTC	CAWSSMGGNEQFF
TRBV9	NA	16	TRBJ2-5	TRBD2	TGTGCCAGCAGCGTAGACCCGGGAGGGCCAAGGGAGACCCAGTACTTC	CASSVDPGGPRETQYF
TRBV18	NA	15	TRBJ1-2	NA	TGTGCCAGCCCGGGTCTAACCCCGAAGGGCTATGGCTACACCTTC	CASPGLTPKGYGYTF
TRBV7-2	NA	15	TRBJ2-1	NA	TGTGCCAGCAGCTTAGCGGTTAAAGGGCGCAATGAGCAGTTCTTC	CASSLAVKGRNEQFF
TRBV14	NA	13	TRBJ1-1	NA	TGTGCCAGCAGCCAAAAGGGTGGGAGTGAAGCTTTCTTT	CASSQKGGSEAFF
TRBV25-1	NA	13	TRBJ2-1	TRBD2	TGTGCCAGCAGACGGGAGGCTTTGGGTGAGCAGTTCTTC	CASRREALGEQFF
TRBV7-2	once	12	TRBJ1-5	NA	TGTGCCAGCAGCTTAAATAGACAGCCCCAGCATTTT	CASSLNRQPQHF
TRBV5-6	NA	13	TRBJ1-2	NA	TGTGCCAGCAGCTTGTTAGGGTGGACTGGCTACACCTTC	CASSLLGWTGYTF
TRBV9	NA	15	TRBJ2-1	NA	TGTGCCAGCAGCGTAGCGGGTAGCGGCTACAATGAGCAGTTCTTC	CASSVAGSGYNEQFF
TRBV28	NA	15	TRBJ1-5	NA	TGTGCCAGCAGTTTTTTCAGAGGGGGGGATCAGCCCCAGCATTTT	CASSFFRGGDQPQHF
TRBV5-4	NA	15	TRBJ2-7	TRBD2	TGTGCCAGCAGCTCCACTAGCGGGTCCCTTTTGGAGCAGTACTTC	CASSSTSGSLLEQYF
TRBV11-2	NA	15	TRBJ2-5	NA	TGTGCCAGCAGCTTAGCCGGGACATATCAAGAGACCCAGTACTTC	CASSLAGTYQETQYF
TRBV19	NA	14	TRBJ2-7	TRBD1	TGTGCCAGTTCCGGACAGGGTGCGAAATACGAGCAGTACTTC	CASSGQGAKYEQYF
TRBV11-2	NA	16	TRBJ2-6	NA	TGTGCCAGCCAAGAAGGGCGGGGATCTGGGGCCAACGTCCTGACTTTC	CASQEGRGSGANVLTF
TRBV5-1	NA	13	TRBJ2-5	NA	TGCGCCAGCAGCTTTGGGAGGCAAGAGACCCAGTACTTC	CASSFGRQETQYF
TRBV14	once	16	TRBJ2-7	TRBD2	TGTGCCAGCAGCCAGGCTAGCGGGACCCTTGTATACGAGCAGTACTTC	CASSQASGTLVYEQYF
TRBV9	NA	15	TRBJ2-1	NA	TGTGCCAGCAGTCTTACTCTCGGACAGAACAATGAGCAGTTCTTC	CASSLTLGQNNEQFF
TRBV7-9	NA	15	TRBJ2-7	NA	TGTGCCAGCAGCCGAGGGGCCGTAACCTCCTACGAGCAGTACTTC	CASSRGAVTSYEQYF
TRBV11-2	NA	15	TRBJ2-7	NA	TGTGCCAGCAGCTTAATCCAAGGACCGATCTACGAGCAGTACTTC	CASSLIQGPIYEQYF
TRBV7-2	NA	16	TRBJ2-1	TRBD2	TGTGCCAGCAGCTTAGGGGACGCGGGCGGGAGGGCTGAGCAGTTCTTC	CASSLGDAGGRAEQFF
TRBV10-2	NA	21	TRBJ2-5	TRBD1	TGCGCCAGCAGTGTTTTCCGGGACAGGGTATCGGAGCGTGGGGATCAAGAGACCCAGTACTTC	CASSVFRDRVSERGDQETQYF
TRBV30	once	14	TRBJ2-7	NA	TGTGCCTGGAGTGGAGGGTTGGGTCGTTACGAGCAGTACTTC	CAWSGGLGRYEQYF
TRBV6-6	NA	11	TRBJ1-1	NA	TGTGCCACGAGTTCGGTCACTGAAGCTTTCTTT	CATSSVTEAFF
TRBV11-2	NA	16	TRBJ2-1	TRBD2	TGTGCCAGCAGCTTCATCCCCGGGACTAGCAGCAATGAGCAGTTCTTC	CASSFIPGTSSNEQFF
TRBV18	NA	17	TRBJ2-1	NA	TGTGCCAGCTCACACACGCCCGGGACCTCTACCAACAATGAGCAGTTCTTC	CASSHTPGTSTNNEQFF
TRBV5-1	few	15	TRBJ2-2	NA	TGCGCCAGCAGCGTGCGCCTCAGGGATTCCGGGGAGCTGTTTTTT	CASSVRLRDSGELFF
TRBV18	NA	17	TRBJ1-1	NA	TGTGCCAGCTCACCAAGGCTCACAGGTTTAGATATCACTGAAGCTTTCTTT	CASSPRLTGLDITEAFF
TRBV9	NA	15	TRBJ2-4	TRBD2	TGTGCCAGCAGCGTAGGGACTAGCGGAGAAAACATTCAGTACTTC	CASSVGTSGENIQYF
TRBV7-9	NA	16	TRBJ2-3	NA	TGTGCCAGCAGCTTCCCCCTGGGGGGCAAAGCAGATACGCAGTATTTT	CASSFPLGGKADTQYF
TRBV13	NA	15	TRBJ2-7	TRBD2	TGTGCCAGCAGCCCGTGGACTAGCGGGAGCGACGAGCAGTACTTC	CASSPWTSGSDEQYF
TRBV27	NA	14	TRBJ1-5	TRBD1	TGTGCCAGCAGTTTTGGGACAGGGCGGCAGCCCCAGCATTTT	CASSFGTGRQPQHF
TRBV5-4	NA	13	TRBJ2-5	NA	TGTGCCAGCAGCTTCGGACAGCAAGAGACCCAGTACTTC	CASSFGQQETQYF
TRBV30	NA	17	TRBJ2-1	TRBD2	TGTGCCTGGAGGGGGACTAGCGGGAGCCGAAACTACAATGAGCAGTTCTTC	CAWRGTSGSRNYNEQFF
TRBV4-3	once	14	TRBJ1-2	NA	TGCGCCAGCAGCCAAGAAGGGACTGTTTATGGCTACACCTTC	CASSQEGTVYGYTF
TRBV20-1	NA	11	TRBJ2-3	NA	TGCAGTGCTCCTCTTCGGGATACGCAGTATTTT	CSAPLRDTQYF
TRBV7-2	NA	16	TRBJ2-7	TRBD2	TGTGCCAGCAGCCTCCGGGGGGGAGGGCCTCGGTACGAGCAGTACTTC	CASSLRGGGPRYEQYF
TRBV5-5	NA	11	TRBJ2-5	NA	TGTGCCAGCAGCCATGATGAGACCCAGTACTTC	CASSHDETQYF
TRBV7-9	once	16	TRBJ1-1	NA	TGTGCCAGCAGCTTAGGGGCGGGGGGCCTCAACACTGAAGCTTTCTTT	CASSLGAGGLNTEAFF
TRBV5-1	NA	15	TRBJ2-7	NA	TGCGCCAGCAGCTTGATTCCCGGGGGTGACTTCGAGCAGTACTTC	CASSLIPGGDFEQYF
TRBV5-5	NA	19	TRBJ2-5	TRBD2	TGTGCCAGCAGCCCGAAGGAAACTAGCGGGAGGGCCGGAGAAGAGACCCAGTACTTC	CASSPKETSGRAGEETQYF